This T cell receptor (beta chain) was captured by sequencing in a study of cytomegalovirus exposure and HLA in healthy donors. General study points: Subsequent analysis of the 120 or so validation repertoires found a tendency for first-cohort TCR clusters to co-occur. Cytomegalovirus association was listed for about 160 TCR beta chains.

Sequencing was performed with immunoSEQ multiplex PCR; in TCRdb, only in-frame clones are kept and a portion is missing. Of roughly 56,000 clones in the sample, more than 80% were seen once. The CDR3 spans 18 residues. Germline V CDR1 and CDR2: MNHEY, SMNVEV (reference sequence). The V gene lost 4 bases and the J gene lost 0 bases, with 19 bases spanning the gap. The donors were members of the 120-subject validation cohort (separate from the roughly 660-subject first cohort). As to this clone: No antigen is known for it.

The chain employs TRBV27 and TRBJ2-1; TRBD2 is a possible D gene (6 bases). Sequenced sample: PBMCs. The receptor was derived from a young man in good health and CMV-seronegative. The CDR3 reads CASSSNYLRGSSYNEQFF. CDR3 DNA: TGTGCCAGCAGTTCGAATTATCTCCGGGGGAGCTCCTACAATGAGCAGTTCTTC.